Listed below are T cell receptor beta chains from one sample, sequenced in a study of blood T cell repertoires in COVID-19. Assay: immunoSEQ multiplex PCR; the TCRdb copy retains only in-frame clones and omits some. The sample holds about 100,000 clones; about 91% are singletons and the top ten take 6.8%. Specimen: peripheral blood. All receptors derive from a man between 50 and 59 years old with active or convalescent COVID-19. The CDR3 runs from the conserved cysteine through the conserved F or W. A D gene is named only where the DNA matches it firmly. Size is omitted from some rows. Given values are once, few, many or a class for expanded clones.

clone size,V gene,D gene,J gene,CDR3 DNA,CDR3 protein
-,TRBV5-6,TRBD2,TRBJ2-7,TGTGCCAGCAGCTCCATTACTAGCGGGTCCTACGAGCAGTACTTC,CASSSITSGSYEQYF
-,TRBV28,-,TRBJ2-3,TGTGCCGCGGGGGCACACACAGATACGCAGTATTTT,CAAGAHTDTQYF
-,TRBV28,-,TRBJ1-6,TGTGCCGCCCGGGCAGGGCGTTCACCCCTCCACTTT,CAARAGRSPLHF
-,TRBV5-1,-,TRBJ1-1,TGCGCCAGCAGACGACAGACCACGAACACTGAAGCTTTCTTT,CASRRQTTNTEAFF
few,TRBV5-1,TRBD1,TRBJ1-6,TGCGCCAGCAGCTTGCGGGACAGACAGAGCTCCTATAATTCACCCCTCCACTTT,CASSLRDRQSSYNSPLHF
-,TRBV6-1,TRBD2,TRBJ2-7,TGTGCCAGCAGTGACACTCCCTCCGCGGGAGAACCCTACGAGCAGTACTTC,CASSDTPSAGEPYEQYF
-,TRBV5-6,-,TRBJ2-6,TGTGCCAGCAGCTTTTTAGCAGGGGACGGGGCCAACGTCCTGACTTTC,CASSFLAGDGANVLTF
-,TRBV4-1,-,TRBJ2-5,TGCGCCAGCAGCCACGGGGGGGGACAGGGCCAAGAGACCCAGTACTTC,CASSHGGGQGQETQYF
-,TRBV3-1/TRBV3-2,TRBD1,TRBJ1-2,TGTGCCAGCAGCACCCGGACAGGGGACCCCTATGGCTACACCTTC,CASSTRTGDPYGYTF
-,TRBV6-5,TRBD2,TRBJ2-2,TGTGCCAGCAGTCGTAGCGGGGAGACAACCGGGGAGCTGTTTTTT,CASSRSGETTGELFF